This T cell receptor (beta chain) was identified during a study of spatial heterogeneity in lung cancer. At the level of the study: Among detected sequences, beta-chain ones consistently exceeded alpha-chain ones in number. Raw reads contained each unique TCR and UMI combination more than ten times on average.

The time point is: blood at routine non-recurrence follow-up after resection. Without sorting, whole RNA was sequenced from tumor, nontumor lung or frozen PBMC. The presence of a unique molecular identifier marked each TCR cDNA molecule. TCRdb used MiXCR to reprocess the 5' RACE reads, holding one entry per CDR3 protein. The sample holds some 54,000 distinct CDR3 sequences, roughly 7.4% seen once. This clonotype originated in a female donor with early-stage non-small cell lung cancer. The sequenced sample was PBMCs, obtained at follow-up.

The CDR3 DNA reads TGTGCCAGCAGCCGCGGATATGGGACTAGCGCACAAGAGACCCAGTACTTC. It translates to CASSRGYGTSAQETQYF. The chain links TRBV2 to TRBJ2-5; TRBD2 matches at 10 bases. CDR1 is SNHLY, CDR2 FYNNEI, per germline. The CDR3 is 17 amino acids. Unmatched junction bases numbered 12, after V lost 6 bases and J lost 2 bases.